Shown below are 15 T cell receptor beta chains from a single sample sequenced in a study of cytomegalovirus exposure and HLA in healthy donors. It was with 60 Vbeta and 13 Jbeta primers that the PCR ran. TCRdb keeps only in-frame clones here, not all; method: immunoSEQ multiplex PCR. The sample comprises tens of thousands of clones, roughly 50% of which are singletons, and around 6.2% rests with the top ten. Sequenced input: PBMCs. Receptor source: a woman in her forties in good health and CMV-seropositive.

This clone was seen a handful of times. The chain has TRBV21-1 and TRBJ1-4; the table's D call of TRBD1 was not tested on the DNA. TRBV21-1 is annotated as a pseudogene. The length of the CDR3 is 18 residues. Here the CDR3 DNA reads TGTGCCAGCAGCAACCTACAGATCAGGACAGGGAGTTATGAAAAACTGTTTTTT. As protein: CASSNLQIRTGSYEKLFF.

This sequence joins TRBV7-8 and TRBJ2-5, with a possible D match to TRBD1 (5 bases). V was clipped by 1 base and J by 1 base, with 13 bases between them. CDR1 SGHVS and CDR2 FQNEAQ come from the germline V gene. This CDR3 is 16 amino acids long. CDR3 residues: CASSLDPGRVQETQYF. The CDR3 coding sequence is TGTGCCAGCAGCTTAGACCCGGGCAGGGTCCAAGAGACCCAGTACTTC.

The rearrangement uses TRBV6-6 and TRBJ2-7; TRBD1 matches 9 bases. Germline V CDR1 and CDR2: MNHNY, SVGAGI (reference sequence). This CDR3 region has 14 residues. Germline trimming cut 5 bases from V and 3 bases from J; bases unmatched to any gene: 5. CDR3 loop: CASSQTGGIYEQYF. CDR3 DNA: TGTGCCAGCAGTCAGACAGGGGGTATCTACGAGCAGTACTTC.

The rearrangement links TRBV19 to TRBJ1-1; D remains unclear. CDR3 length: 16 amino acids. Per the germline V gene, CDR1 is LNHDA and CDR2 is SQIVND (reference sequence). The germline V and J ends were trimmed by 1 base and 0 bases, with 12 bases remaining between them. The CDR3 nucleotides read TGTGCCAGTAGTATAGTGTCGGGAACCATGAACACTGAAGCTTTCTTT. The encoded protein is CASSIVSGTMNTEAFF.

The chain joins TRBV28 to TRBJ2-6; 7 positions agree with TRBD2. With 6 bases clipped from V and 1 base from J, the junction kept 3 bases outside the gene matches. CDR1 and CDR2 (germline): MDHEN, SYDVKM. The CDR3 contains 15 residues. The CDR3 here is CASSYGGSGANVLTF. The CDR3 DNA is TGTGCCAGCAGCTACGGGGGGTCTGGGGCCAACGTCCTGACTTTC.

The gene calls are TRBV6-5 and TRBJ1-1, with D perhaps TRBD1 (6 bases). Germline CDR1 and CDR2: MNHEY and SVGAGI. Trimming removed 2 bases from V and 1 base from J, with 11 bases in between. The CDR3 runs 15 residues. The CDR3 DNA reads as TGTGCCAGCAGTTACATGGACAGACCGAACACTGAAGCTTTCTTT. This codes for CASSYMDRPNTEAFF.

The rearrangement uses TRBV6-4 and TRBJ2-2, with 10 bases matching TRBD2. CDR3 size: 15 residues. Germline CDR1 is MRHNA and CDR2 is SNTAGT. The ends lost 3 bases at V and 6 bases at J; junction bases unmatched: 4. CDR3 nucleotides: TGTGCCAGCAGTGAGGCTAGCGGGGGCTCCGGGGAGCTGTTTTTT. Translated, it gives CASSEASGGSGELFF.

The V gene is TRBV5-1, the J gene TRBJ2-3; TRBD2 matches at 7 bases. CDR1 and CDR2 from the germline V gene are SGHRS and YFSETQ. CDR3 size: 17 residues. V trimming: 2 bases; J trimming: 2 bases; junction bases outside the gene matches: 11. CDR3 nucleotides: TGCGCCAGCAGCTTTGGGCGGGAGCCCTACCTCACAGATACGCAGTATTTT. Translating it yields CASSFGREPYLTDTQYF. Supplemented by reference TRBV5-1 and TRBJ2-3, the full variable domain reads KAGVTQTPRYLIKTRGQQVTLSCSPISGHRSVSWYQQTPGQGLQFLFEYFSETQRNKGNFPGRFSGRQFSNSRSEMNVSTLELGDSALYLCASSFGREPYLTDTQYFGPGTRLTVL.

This chain uses TRBV2 with TRBJ1-3, with TRBD1 identical over 9 bases. V shed 6 bases and J 4 bases; nucleotides not matched to a gene: 16. CDR3 length equals 18 residues. Looked up from germline, CDR1 is SNHLY and CDR2 is FYNNEI. CDR3 amino acids: CASRSGTGSPGGGNTIYF. CDR3 nucleotide sequence: TGTGCCAGCAGGTCCGGGACAGGGTCCCCCGGGGGCGGAAACACCATATATTTT.

This rearrangement joins TRBV7-2 to TRBJ2-1; TRBD1 might be the D (5 bases). Germline V gives CDR1 SGHTA, CDR2 FQGNSA. The CDR3 extends over 15 amino acids. V was shortened by 1 base and J by 5 bases, with 12 bases between the two germline ends. The CDR3 spells CASSLVGLGDNEQFF. The CDR3 coding sequence is TGTGCCAGCAGCTTAGTGGGTTTAGGGGACAATGAGCAGTTCTTC. Combining the CDR3 with reference TRBV7-2 and TRBJ2-1 gives the whole variable domain GAGVSQSPSNKVTEKGKDVELRCDPISGHTALYWYRQSLGQGLEFLIYFQGNSAPDKSGLPSDRFSAERTGGSVSTLTIQRTQQEDSAVYLCASSLVGLGDNEQFFGPGTRLTVL.

The V and J genes are TRBV5-1 and TRBJ2-5; weak D call: TRBD2 (7 bases). V lost 7 bases to trimming and J lost 5 bases, with 15 bases between them. From germline, CDR1 is SGHRS and CDR2 YFSETQ. This CDR3 region has 13 residues. The CDR3 region is CASGRGGAETQYF. DNA of the CDR3: TGCGCCAGCGGACGAGGGGGGGCTGAGACCCAGTACTTC.

The rearrangement uses TRBV9 and TRBJ2-7, with TRBD1 matching over 7 bases. Trimming removed 0 bases from V and 7 bases from J; junction bases left unmatched: 4. The CDR3 runs 13 residues. Germline V gene sequence: CDR1 SGDLS, CDR2 YYNGEE. CDR3 amino acids: CASSVGGGEEQYF. DNA for the CDR3: TGTGCCAGCAGCGTAGGAGGGGGCGAGGAGCAGTACTTC.

V gene TRBV5-4 combines with J gene TRBJ2-3; D unresolved. Per the germline V gene, CDR1 is SGHNT and CDR2 is YYREEE (reference sequence). V lost 2 bases and J 5 bases, leaving 6 bases between the germline ends. The CDR3 spans 12 residues. CDR3 in DNA: TGTGCCAGCAGCTTATTTAGAGATACGCAGTATTTT. Protein: CASSLFRDTQYF.

In nucleotides, the CDR3 is TGTGCCAGCAGCTTAGACAGGAACTATGGCTACACCTTC. Translating gives CASSLDRNYGYTF. This sequence joins TRBV11-2 and TRBJ1-2; D is unresolved. CDR3 length: 13 amino acids. Germline V CDR1 and CDR2: SGHAT, FQNNGV. With 0 bases removed from V and 2 bases from J, the gap between germline ends came to 4 bases.

V gene TRBV7-2 combines with J gene TRBJ2-1; 8 positions match TRBD1. Germline V gene lookup returns CDR1 SGHTA and CDR2 FQGNSA. V lost 4 bases to trimming and J lost 4 bases; unmatched junction nucleotides: 12. This CDR3 has 17 amino acids. CDR3 amino acids: CASSSVPGGAGYNEQFF. Here the CDR3 DNA reads TGTGCCAGCAGCTCAGTCCCAGGGGGCGCGGGGTACAATGAGCAGTTCTTC.